A selection of T cell receptor beta chains follows, all from one sample in a study of cytomegalovirus exposure and HLA in healthy donors. Only in-frame clones appear in the TCRdb table, and some are missing; sequencing was by immunoSEQ multiplex PCR. Of about 200,000 clones in the sample, 75% to 85% were seen once. Sequenced: PBMCs. These receptors originate from a girl aged 5 to 17 in good health and CMV-seropositive. Each CDR3 is given with its conserved first and last residue. A D gene is named only where the DNA matches it firmly. Size is stated for part of the rows, as once, few or many counts, or as a class when the clone is expanded.

v_gene,abundance,len,j_gene,d_gene,CDR3nt,CDR3aa
TRBV9,NA,15,TRBJ1-4,TRBD1,TGTGCCAGCAGCCCCCGGACAGGGAATAACGAAAAACTGTTTTTT,CASSPRTGNNEKLFF
TRBV7-2,once,14,TRBJ1-3,NA,TGTGCCAGCAGCCGCAAAGGAGGGGGAAACACCATATATTTT,CASSRKGGGNTIYF
TRBV6-5,few,12,TRBJ2-7,NA,TGTGCCAGCAGTTTACAGGGTGGAGAGCAGTACTTC,CASSLQGGEQYF
TRBV11-3,NA,14,TRBJ2-1,TRBD1,TGTGCCAGCAGCTTAGATGGGACAGACAATGAGCAGTTCTTC,CASSLDGTDNEQFF
TRBV6-5,NA,15,TRBJ1-4,NA,TGTGCCAGCAGCAAAACAGGGTTCAGAAATGAAAAACTGTTTTTT,CASSKTGFRNEKLFF
TRBV30,NA,14,TRBJ1-1,TRBD1,TGTGCCTGGAGCGCGACAGGGTATGGCACTGAAGCTTTCTTT,CAWSATGYGTEAFF
TRBV27,NA,17,TRBJ2-5,TRBD1,TGTGCCAGCAGTGTCGGGCACCGGGACAGGGGTCGGGAGACCCAGTACTTC,CASSVGHRDRGRETQYF
TRBV7-6,NA,15,TRBJ2-3,TRBD2,TGTGCCAGCAGCTTAAATGGACTAGCCACAGATACGCAGTATTTT,CASSLNGLATDTQYF
TRBV28,NA,13,TRBJ1-2,NA,TGTGCCAGCAGTTTAGGGGACTTCTATGGCTACACCTTC,CASSLGDFYGYTF
TRBV7-2,NA,16,TRBJ2-1,NA,TGTGCCAGCAGCTTAGCGCGCGGTCACCTATACAATGAGCAGTTCTTC,CASSLARGHLYNEQFF
TRBV9,few,15,TRBJ1-2,TRBD1,TGTGCCAGCAGCGTAGGGGACAGGGAGGACTATGGCTACACCTTC,CASSVGDREDYGYTF
TRBV2,NA,13,TRBJ1-2,TRBD1,TGTGCCAGCAGTCCCGACAGGGGCTATGGCTACACCTTC,CASSPDRGYGYTF
TRBV11-2,NA,14,TRBJ2-7,TRBD1,TGTGCCAGCAGCCCCGACAGGGGAGATTACGAGCAGTACTTC,CASSPDRGDYEQYF
TRBV7-6,NA,14,TRBJ1-5,TRBD1,TGTGCCAGCAGCACGGGACAGGGCGCCCAGCCCCAGCATTTT,CASSTGQGAQPQHF
TRBV7-2,NA,13,TRBJ2-7,NA,TGTGCCAGCAGCACGCGGGCCCCTAGCGAGCAGTACTTC,CASSTRAPSEQYF
TRBV7-9,NA,17,TRBJ2-7,TRBD1,TGTGCCAGCAGCAGCCGGACAGGGGTCACCATAGCCTACGAGCAGTACTTC,CASSSRTGVTIAYEQYF
TRBV4-1,NA,16,TRBJ1-1,NA,TGCGCCAGCAGCCAAGATTTAAAGACAGGTTCATTGGGAGCTTTCTTT,CASSQDLKTGSLGAFF
TRBV6-5,NA,12,TRBJ2-3,NA,TGTGCCAGCGCGAAGGGGTGGGGTACGCAGTATTTT,CASAKGWGTQYF
TRBV2,NA,14,TRBJ1-1,NA,TGTGCCAGCAGTGATTGGCAGGGGAACACTGAAGCTTTCTTT,CASSDWQGNTEAFF
TRBV6-6,NA,16,TRBJ1-1,TRBD1,TGTGCCAGCAGTTCCCAGGGGGGACAGGGACACACTGAAGCTTTCTTT,CASSSQGGQGHTEAFF
TRBV20-1,NA,11,TRBJ1-1,NA,TGCAGTGCCCTATCCCCGGGAGTAGCTTTCTTT,CSALSPGVAFF
TRBV27,few,14,TRBJ1-1,TRBD1,TGTGCCAGCAGCCTCGGACAGGGGAACACTGAAGCTTTCTTT,CASSLGQGNTEAFF
TRBV5-1,NA,14,TRBJ1-1,TRBD1,TGCGCCAGCAGCGCGACAGGGGGAAACACTGAAGCTTTCTTT,CASSATGGNTEAFF
TRBV2,NA,16,TRBJ1-3,NA,TGTGCCAGCAGTGAAGCGCAACAGAGCTCTGGAAACACCATATATTTT,CASSEAQQSSGNTIYF
TRBV30,NA,14,TRBJ1-2,TRBD1,TGTGCCTGGAAACCCCAGGGGGCATTTAATGGCTACACCTTC,CAWKPQGAFNGYTF
TRBV7-2,NA,11,TRBJ1-2,NA,TGTGCCAGCAGCCCTCAGGGCGCTCGGACCTTC,CASSPQGARTF
TRBV13,NA,15,TRBJ2-7,NA,TGTGCCAGCACCCTGGGGACACTGAGCTCCTACGAGCAGTACTTC,CASTLGTLSSYEQYF
TRBV5-5,NA,16,TRBJ1-2,NA,TGTGCCAGCAGCTTGGGTCAGGGAACCTTTACCTATGGCTACACCTTC,CASSLGQGTFTYGYTF
TRBV4-3,few,16,TRBJ1-1,TRBD1,TGCGCCAGCAGCCAGCGGGACAGGGGAACGAACACTGAAGCTTTCTTT,CASSQRDRGTNTEAFF
TRBV5-4,once,17,TRBJ2-6,NA,TGTGCCAGCAGCACCGGTCGCCTACCCTCTGGGGCCAACGTCCTGACTTTC,CASSTGRLPSGANVLTF
TRBV2,once,16,TRBJ1-3,NA,TGTGCCAGCAGTGAAGCTCGGGACTTCGCTGGAAACACCATATATTTT,CASSEARDFAGNTIYF
TRBV27,NA,16,TRBJ2-3,TRBD2,TGTGCCAGCAGTGACTTCGGGGGGGAGAACACAGATACGCAGTATTTT,CASSDFGGENTDTQYF
TRBV10-3,NA,16,TRBJ2-1,TRBD1,TGTGCCATCAGTCCCACTCCGGGACAGGGGAGCAATGAGCAGTTCTTC,CAISPTPGQGSNEQFF